The 31 T cell receptor beta chains reported below all come from one sample, sequenced in a study of radiation and T cells in renal cell carcinoma. As for time point: baseline pretreatment blood. Specified treatment: 15 Gy SBRT to primary tumor, nephrectomy 4 weeks later. Profiled with immunoSEQ multiplex PCR; TCRdb holds only in-frame clones, not every one. The sample holds approximately 140,000 clones, over 80% seen once. The source was blood, collected from a patient whose treatment included radiotherapy and nephrectomy. Source of these receptors: a woman between 50 and 59 years old with renal cell carcinoma.

V is TRBV19 and J is TRBJ2-5; 14 positions agree with TRBD2. The CDR3 extends over 17 amino acids. Germline-derived CDR1 and CDR2 are LNHDA and SQIVND (reference sequence). With 5 bases clipped from V and 3 bases from J, the junction kept 8 bases outside the gene matches. CDR3 in DNA: TGTGCCAGTAGTCCAGGGACTAGCGGGGGCCGTAAAGAGACCCAGTACTTC. Its protein product is CASSPGTSGGRKETQYF.

The chain recombines TRBV7-9 with TRBJ2-7; D gene uncertain. V was cut by 5 bases and J by 1 base, with 18 bases left in between. Germline V gene sequence: CDR1 SEHNR, CDR2 FQNEAQ (reference sequence). The CDR3 consists of 16 residues. Here the CDR3 reads CASSNALSLGSYEQYF. CDR3 coding DNA: TGTGCCAGCAGCAATGCCCTCAGTCTGGGATCCTACGAGCAGTACTTC.

CDR3 coding DNA: TGTGCCAGCAGCCCAAACAGGATGAACACTGAAGCTTTCTTT. The encoded protein is CASSPNRMNTEAFF. The chain couples TRBV7-9 to TRBJ1-1; D is possibly TRBD1 (5 bases). The V end was cut by 5 bases, the J end by 0 bases, with 10 bases between. The CDR3 has 14 amino acids. The germline CDR1 and CDR2 sequences are SEHNR and FQNEAQ (reference sequence).

Points on this clone: The same CDR3 is also encoded by other DNA sequences in this sample. J is TRBJ2-7 and V is TRBV7-2, with 7 bases aligning to TRBD1. Per germline, CDR1 SGHTA and CDR2 FQGNSA. Germline trimming cut 5 bases from V and 2 bases from J; bases unmatched to any gene: 6. The CDR3 is 14 amino acids. CDR3: CASSLDRAAYEQYF. CDR3 coding DNA: TGTGCCAGCAGCCTCGACAGGGCTGCCTACGAGCAGTACTTC.

The chain carries TRBV15 and TRBJ1-5; D is undetermined. V was pared by 3 bases and J by 5 bases, with 5 bases between. The germline V gene has CDR1 LNHNV and CDR2 YYDKDF (reference sequence). CDR3 size: 12 residues. The CDR3 protein is CATSSDDQPQHF. DNA for the CDR3: TGTGCCACCAGCAGCGATGATCAGCCCCAGCATTTT.

This chain joins TRBV4-3 and TRBJ1-5; TRBD1 might be the D (6 bases). Germline-derived CDR1 and CDR2 are LGHNA and YSLEER. Between the trimmed V and J ends, which lost 5 bases and 2 bases, there was a span of 16 bases. The CDR3 spans 16 residues. CDR3 sequence (DNA): TGCGCCAGCAGCTCAGGGTACAGGGAAGGCAATCAGCCCCAGCATTTT. Amino acid sequence: CASSSGYREGNQPQHF.

This chain joins TRBV19 and TRBJ2-2; D unresolved. Trimming took 3 bases from V and 7 from J, leaving 9 bases between them. The CDR3 is made up of 13 amino acids. Germline CDR1 LNHDA, CDR2 SQIVND (reference sequence). In DNA form, the CDR3 reads TGTGCCAGTAGTATCTATGGGATCGGGGAGCTGTTTTTT. Amino acid sequence: CASSIYGIGELFF.

The V and J genes are TRBV6-5 and TRBJ1-2; the D is unclear. The V gene's germline CDR1 is MNHEY and CDR2 SVGAGI. The ends were cut back, 7 bases at V and 8 bases at J, with 17 bases in the middle. This CDR3 contains 13 residues. CDR3 sequence reads: CASMGKGRLGYTF. DNA for the CDR3: TGTGCCAGCATGGGAAAGGGTCGGTTAGGCTACACCTTC.

The rearrangement joins TRBV29-1 to TRBJ1-3; D is possibly TRBD1 (6 bases). V lost 7 bases and J lost 2, with 12 bases in between. Germline CDR1 is SQVTM and CDR2 is ANQGSEA. This CDR3 is built from 13 residues. The CDR3 region has the DNA TGCAGCGCTACAGGGTTGACTGGAAACACCATATATTTT. Translation gives CSATGLTGNTIYF.

The chain recombines TRBV11-1 with TRBJ2-6; D not certain. V lost 3 bases and J lost 4, with 10 bases in between. The V gene's germline CDR1 is SGHAT and CDR2 FQDESV (reference sequence). The CDR3 sequence is 15 residues long. For the CDR3, the DNA is TGTGCCAGCAGCTTCACAGACCGCGGGGCCAACGTCCTGACTTTC. Translation: CASSFTDRGANVLTF.

J is TRBJ2-2 and V is TRBV10-1; TRBD1 or TRBD2 may be the D gene (5 bases each). CDR1 is WNHNN and CDR2 is SYGVQD in the germline V gene (reference sequence). Trimming stripped 7 bases from V and 5 bases from J, with 11 bases between. The CDR3 extends over 13 amino acids. For the CDR3, the DNA is TGCGCCAGCACACCGGGGCTTACCGGGGAGCTGTTTTTT. It translates to CASTPGLTGELFF.

V is TRBV11-2 and J is TRBJ2-7; D gene ambiguous. V lost 4 bases to trimming and J lost 3 bases, with 16 bases between them. This CDR3 has 15 residues. CDR1 is SGHAT and CDR2 is FQNNGV in the germline V gene. The CDR3 region is CASSSDPGPVYEQYF. Written as DNA, the CDR3 is TGTGCCAGCAGCTCAGACCCCGGCCCCGTCTACGAGCAGTACTTC.

The V call is TRBV15, the J call TRBJ1-2, with TRBD1 matching over 7 bases. This CDR3 comprises 13 residues. V lost 5 bases and J lost 6; bases outside the gene matches: 6. The germline gives CDR1 LNHNV, CDR2 YYDKDF (reference sequence). CDR3: CATSEDRPDGYTF. CDR3 nucleotide sequence: TGTGCCACCAGCGAGGACAGGCCCGATGGCTACACCTTC.

Only a few counts were recorded for this clone. This rearrangement joins TRBV10-3 to TRBJ1-1; D might be TRBD1 (5 bases). Germline V lookup: CDR1 ENHRY, CDR2 SYGVKD. V lost 11 bases and J lost 1, with 11 bases in between. This CDR3 is built from 12 residues. CDR3 DNA sequence: TGTGCCGCCGGGACTGAGAACACTGAAGCTTTCTTT. Translating gives CAAGTENTEAFF.

This clone was recorded a few times. The chain uses TRBV5-1 and TRBJ1-1; unclear D gene. This CDR3 has 12 residues. Between the trimmed V and J ends, which lost 2 bases and 7 bases, there was a span of 9 bases. Per the germline V gene, CDR1 is SGHRS and CDR2 is YFSETQ. CDR3: CASSLEPREAFF. The CDR3 DNA follows: TGCGCCAGCAGCTTAGAACCTCGTGAAGCTTTCTTT.

This clone was observed a single time. The V gene is TRBV5-1, the J gene TRBJ1-2; D ambiguous. Looked up from germline, CDR1 is SGHRS and CDR2 is YFSETQ. Deletions cut 2 bases from V and 3 bases from J, with 11 bases between. The CDR3 is 14 amino acids. The CDR3 sequence: CASSLTREDYGYTF. In nucleotides, the CDR3 is TGCGCCAGCAGCTTAACTCGGGAGGACTATGGCTACACCTTC.

V gene TRBV25-1 combines with J gene TRBJ1-2; the match to TRBD1 covers 8 bases. Unmatched junction bases numbered 7, after V lost 3 bases and J lost 7 bases. The CDR3 runs 14 residues. The germline CDR1 and CDR2 sequences are MGHDK and SYGVNS. The CDR3 DNA reads TGTGCCAGCAGTGAGAGGGGACAGGCATCTGGCTACACCTTC. It encodes CASSERGQASGYTF.

This clone has just a few counts. V is TRBV5-4 and J is TRBJ2-1; 7 bases are a match to TRBD2. Germline CDR1 is SGHNT and CDR2 is YYREEE (reference sequence). This CDR3 contains 15 residues. Trimming cost V 3 bases and J 8 bases; bases outside gene matches: 11. In DNA form, the CDR3 reads TGTGCCAGCAGCTCGGGGGGTTCTGCCGACTATGAGCAGTTCTTC. This gives the protein CASSSGGSADYEQFF.

The chain uses TRBV9 and TRBJ1-1, with D uncertain. Trimming cost V 4 bases and J 9 bases, with 13 bases left between them. CDR1 and CDR2 (germline): SGDLS, YYNGEE. This CDR3 is 12 amino acids long. The CDR3 nucleotides are TGTGCCAGCAGCCCCGTGACTGAGAAAGCTTTCTTT. Translated: CASSPVTEKAFF.

The chain recombines TRBV7-2 with TRBJ1-1; perhaps TRBD1 as D (6 bases). CDR3 length: 15 amino acids. Trimming shortened V by 2 bases and J by 0 bases, and 10 bases separated the two germline ends. Germline V lookup: CDR1 SGHTA, CDR2 FQGNSA. CDR3 protein: CASSLSQGLNTEAFF. The CDR3 DNA reads TGTGCCAGCAGCTTATCCCAGGGGTTGAACACTGAAGCTTTCTTT.

The V gene is TRBV6-6, the J gene TRBJ2-5; 7 bases fit TRBD2. Germline values: CDR1 MNHNY, CDR2 SVGAGI (reference sequence). This CDR3 region has 15 residues. J was trimmed by 4 bases and V by 0 bases; bases with no gene match: 5. The CDR3, as DNA: TGTGCCAGCAGTTACTCGACTAGCTTTGGAGAGACCCAGTACTTC. This translates into CASSYSTSFGETQYF.

The J gene is TRBJ2-5, the V gene TRBV7-5; no DNA check was done on the table's D call, TRBD1. TRBV7-5 has pseudogene status. CDR3 length equals 15 residues. The CDR3 loop is CARSPDRVSRETQYF. In DNA, the CDR3 is TGTGCCAGAAGCCCGGACAGGGTATCCCGAGAGACCCAGTACTTC.

This chain joins TRBV4-3 and TRBJ1-4, with D tentatively TRBD1 (6 bases). Germline CDR1 LGHNA, CDR2 YSLEER. CDR3 length equals 14 residues. The V and J ends lost 4 bases and 14 bases respectively, with 20 bases between them. CDR3 sequence: CASSPYASQGNLFF. CDR3 DNA: TGCGCCAGCAGCCCATACGCCTCACAGGGAAATCTGTTTTTT.

The chain has TRBV15 and TRBJ2-7, with D unresolved. Trimming took off 0 bases at V and 5 bases at J, with 11 bases between the two ends. The CDR3 is 14 amino acids. Germline CDR1 is LNHNV and CDR2 is YYDKDF (reference sequence). The CDR3 DNA follows: TGTGCCACCAGCAGAGATCATACCATCGACGAGCAGTACTTC. It specifies CATSRDHTIDEQYF. Variable domain in full (rest from reference TRBV15 and TRBJ2-7): DAMVIQNPRYQVTQFGKPVTLSCSQTLNHNVMYWYQQKSSQAPKLLFHYYDKDFNNEADTPDNFQSRRPNTSFCFLDIRSPGLGDTAMYLCATSRDHTIDEQYFGPGTRLTVT.

V gene TRBV5-6 combines with J gene TRBJ1-1; D uncertain. V lost 4 bases and J lost 7, with 11 bases in between. CDR1 and CDR2 from the germline V gene are SGHDT and YYEEEE. The CDR3 is 12 amino acids. The CDR3 loop reads CASSIGINEAFF. CDR3 nucleotide sequence: TGTGCCAGCAGCATCGGTATTAATGAAGCTTTCTTT.

V is TRBV7-2 and J is TRBJ2-5; maybe TRBD2 (6 bases). Trimming stripped 3 bases from V and 3 bases from J, with 8 bases between. Germline V CDR1 and CDR2: SGHTA, FQGNSA. The CDR3 runs 13 residues. CDR3: CASSFGGEETQYF. The CDR3 DNA reads TGTGCCAGCAGCTTTGGCGGGGAAGAGACCCAGTACTTC.

The rearrangement uses TRBV2 and TRBJ2-2; TRBD1 agrees at 10 bases. CDR3 length: 15 amino acids. CDR1 SNHLY and CDR2 FYNNEI come from the germline V gene. V lost 7 bases, J lost 6 bases, and 8 bases stayed unmatched. The DNA for the CDR3 is TGTGCCAGCACCCTGGGACAGGGGTTCGCCGGGGAGCTGTTTTTT. Its protein product is CASTLGQGFAGELFF.

The chain recombines TRBV5-4 with TRBJ1-4; the match to TRBD1 covers 8 bases. CDR3 size: 15 residues. The V segment lost 3 bases and the J segment 5 bases; nucleotides outside the gene matches: 6. Looked up from germline, CDR1 is SGHNT and CDR2 is YYREEE (reference sequence). The CDR3 sequence: CASSSGTGLNEKLFF. The CDR3, as DNA: TGTGCCAGCAGCTCCGGGACAGGCTTAAATGAAAAACTGTTTTTT.

V gene TRBV30 combines with J gene TRBJ1-2; D may be TRBD1 (5 bases). In germline, CDR1 is GTSNPN, CDR2 SVGIG (reference sequence). The CDR3 sequence is 13 residues long. V dropped 4 bases and J dropped 6 bases, with 15 bases sitting between them. Here the CDR3 reads CAWISGLGDGYTF. CDR3 DNA sequence: TGTGCCTGGATCTCAGGGCTCGGGGATGGCTACACCTTC.

The chain couples TRBV28 to TRBJ1-4, with TRBD1 matching over 8 bases. The CDR3 runs to 16 residues. V was clipped by 4 bases and J by 4 bases; unmatched bases: 8. Germline CDR1 and CDR2: MDHEN and SYDVKM. The CDR3 spells CASSSPSTGVNEKLFF. The CDR3 region has the DNA TGTGCCAGCAGTTCCCCTTCGACAGGGGTTAATGAAAAACTGTTTTTT.

The chain recombines TRBV2 with TRBJ2-7; D unclear. The germline V gene encodes CDR1 SNHLY and CDR2 FYNNEI. The CDR3 length is 12 residues. Trimming stripped 5 bases from V and 5 bases from J, with 10 bases between. The CDR3 nucleotides read TGTGCCAGCAGTTTGGGTGTGGACGAGCAGTACTTC. Protein product: CASSLGVDEQYF.